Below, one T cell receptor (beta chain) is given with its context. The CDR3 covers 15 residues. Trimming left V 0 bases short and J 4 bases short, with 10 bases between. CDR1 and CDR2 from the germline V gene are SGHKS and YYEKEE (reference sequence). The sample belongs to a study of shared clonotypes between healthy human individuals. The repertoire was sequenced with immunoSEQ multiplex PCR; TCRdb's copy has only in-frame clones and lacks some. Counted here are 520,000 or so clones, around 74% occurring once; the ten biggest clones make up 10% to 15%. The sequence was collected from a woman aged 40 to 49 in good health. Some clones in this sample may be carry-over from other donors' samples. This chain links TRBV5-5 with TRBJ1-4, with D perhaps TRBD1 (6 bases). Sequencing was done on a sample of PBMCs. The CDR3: CASSLVAGVNEKLFF. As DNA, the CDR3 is TGTGCCAGCAGCTTGGTTGCAGGGGTTAATGAAAAACTGTTTTTT.